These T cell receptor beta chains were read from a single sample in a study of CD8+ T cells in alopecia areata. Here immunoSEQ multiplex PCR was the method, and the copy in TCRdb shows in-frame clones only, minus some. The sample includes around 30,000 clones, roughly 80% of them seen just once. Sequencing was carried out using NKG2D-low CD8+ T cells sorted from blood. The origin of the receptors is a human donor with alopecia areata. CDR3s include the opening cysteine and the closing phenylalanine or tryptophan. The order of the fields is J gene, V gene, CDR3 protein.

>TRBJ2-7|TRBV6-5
CASSYTGSSYEQYF
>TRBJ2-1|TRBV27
CASSLLAGAYNEQFF
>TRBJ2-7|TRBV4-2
CASSQAGVLGEQYF
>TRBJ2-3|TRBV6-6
CASSLGLAGSADTQYF
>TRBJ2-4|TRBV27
CASSFLRDGHLAKNIQYF
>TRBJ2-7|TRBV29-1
CSVARSGYEQYF
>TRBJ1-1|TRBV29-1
CSVALMNTEAFF
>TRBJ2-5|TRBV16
CASSQRTGNQETQYF
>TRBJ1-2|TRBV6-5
CASSYWQPNYGYTF
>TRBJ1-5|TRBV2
CASGDTYSNQPQHF
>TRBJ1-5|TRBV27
CASSLDSFNQPQHF
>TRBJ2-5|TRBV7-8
CASSEGQIQETQYF
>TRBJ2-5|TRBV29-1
CSVVLAAYQETQYF
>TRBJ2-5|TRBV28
CASSDQQRGGSETQYF
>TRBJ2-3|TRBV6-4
CASGNGQTADTQYF
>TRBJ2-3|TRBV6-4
CASSALSGSTDTQYF
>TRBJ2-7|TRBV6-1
CAGGGQLYEQYF
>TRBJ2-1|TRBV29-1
CSVEGLTSGSFNEQFF
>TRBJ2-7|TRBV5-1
CASSLAGKTSIYEQYF
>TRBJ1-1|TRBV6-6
CASSTGSEAFF
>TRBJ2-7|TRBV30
CAWSDPGTAVEQYF
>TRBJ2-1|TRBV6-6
CASRVPGLAGNEQFF
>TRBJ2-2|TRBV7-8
CASSLKGFTGELFF
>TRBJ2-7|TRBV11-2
CASSLMVAWEQYF
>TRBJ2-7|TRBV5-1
CASSSDRAPYEQYF
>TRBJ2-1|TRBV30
CAWSTYDRGIYNEQFF
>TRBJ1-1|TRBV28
CASSFGLTEAFF
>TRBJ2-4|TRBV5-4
CASSSVLAKNIQYF
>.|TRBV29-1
CSVRIRGDEQYF
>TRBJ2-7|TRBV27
CASSLSVAVSSYEQYF
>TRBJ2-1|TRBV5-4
CASSGEGGLVNEQFF
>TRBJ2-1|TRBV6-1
CASSDEAGGYNEQFF
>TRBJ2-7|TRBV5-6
CASSWGTGDYEQYF
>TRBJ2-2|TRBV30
CAWSYLGQGSGELFF
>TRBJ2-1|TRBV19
CASSRGSDLIVNEQFF
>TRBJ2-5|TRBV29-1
CSVRRSGRQETQYF
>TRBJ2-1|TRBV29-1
CSVVFSSYNEQFF
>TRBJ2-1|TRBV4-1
CASSQIGELPEQFF
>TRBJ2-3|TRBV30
CAWSVSGGTDTQYF
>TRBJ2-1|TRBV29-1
CSVESYNEQFF
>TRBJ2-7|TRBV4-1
CASSQNSGRDYEQYF
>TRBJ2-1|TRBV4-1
CASSDLTSGRTDNEQFF
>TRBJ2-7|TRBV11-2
CASSHPGSEANEQYF
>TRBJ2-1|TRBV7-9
CASSSGLARFDEQFF
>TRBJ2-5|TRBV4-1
CASSPRWTSGGETQYF
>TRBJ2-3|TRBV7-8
CASSLDLPGESDTQYF
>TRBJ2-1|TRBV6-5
CASSYAGFFLNEQFF
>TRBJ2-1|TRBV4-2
CASSQDSTSGGNEQFF
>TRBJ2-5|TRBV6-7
CASSKASGRSGETQYF